Each of the 15 T cell receptor beta chains below was sequenced from the same sample in a study of blood T cell repertoires in COVID-19. Data came from immunoSEQ multiplex PCR; TCRdb stores just in-frame clones and leaves some out. In the table there are around 110,000 clones, about four fifths of which are singletons. Input material: peripheral blood. These receptors were collected from a woman aged 70-85 years with acute or convalescent COVID-19.

The genes are TRBV27 and TRBJ2-1; the D gene is possibly TRBD2 (5 bases). Between the trimmed V and J ends, which lost 7 bases and 0 bases, there was a span of 13 bases. In germline, CDR1 is MNHEY, CDR2 SMNVEV (reference sequence). The CDR3 spans 15 residues. The CDR3 here is CASKLAHGSYNEQFF. CDR3 sequence (DNA): TGTGCCAGCAAGCTAGCTCATGGCTCCTACAATGAGCAGTTCTTC.

The chain has TRBV7-2 and TRBJ1-6; a weak D match, TRBD1 (6 bases). This CDR3 comprises 16 residues. V lost 3 bases, J lost 6 bases, and 15 bases lay in between. Germline V gene data show CDR1 as SGHTA and CDR2 as FQGNSA. The CDR3, as DNA: TGTGCCAGCAGCTTCCGGCAGGGGATTGGTAATTCACCCCTCCACTTT. This encodes CASSFRQGIGNSPLHF.

This sequence joins TRBV10-3 and TRBJ1-5; the D gene is possibly TRBD1 (5 bases). Trimming left V 10 bases short and J 5 bases short, with 15 bases between. The CDR3 consists of 13 residues. Germline-derived CDR1 and CDR2 are ENHRY and SYGVKD. The CDR3 loop is CANSGGVDQPQHF. As DNA, the CDR3 is TGTGCCAACTCCGGGGGGGTGGATCAGCCCCAGCATTTT.

V usage is TRBV7-9 and J usage is TRBJ2-3; TRBD2 aligns across 10 bases. The trim removed 4 bases at V and 4 bases at J, leaving 2 bases unmatched. This CDR3 has 14 amino acids. Germline V gives CDR1 SEHNR, CDR2 FQNEAQ (reference sequence). The CDR3 is CASSSGTSADTQYF. CDR3 sequence (DNA): TGTGCCAGCAGCTCCGGGACTAGCGCAGATACGCAGTATTTT.

The rearrangement joins TRBV3-1 (or the pseudogene TRBV3-2) to TRBJ1-1; D perhaps matches TRBD1 (6 bases). Germline CDR1 LGHDT, CDR2 YNNKEL (reference sequence). CDR3 length: 14 residues. V dropped 1 base and J dropped 5 bases, with 11 bases sitting between them. As DNA, the CDR3 is TGTGCCAGCAGCCAAGTACCAGGGGTTACTGAAGCTTTCTTT. Translation gives CASSQVPGVTEAFF.

This chain joins TRBV30 and TRBJ2-5; D gene unclear. The CDR3 has 12 amino acids. CDR1 is GTSNPN, CDR2 SVGIG, per germline (reference sequence). Trimming removed 4 bases at V and 5 bases at J, with 11 bases between. CDR3 DNA sequence: TGTGCCTGGATCCCCTTTCGGGAGACCCAGTACTTC. This gives the protein CAWIPFRETQYF. Full variable domain (remainder filled in from reference TRBV30 and TRBJ2-5): SQTIHQWPATLVQPVGSPLSLECTVEGTSNPNLYWYRQAAGRGLQLLFYSVGIGQISSEVPQNLSASRPQDRQFILSSKKLLLSDSGFYLCAWIPFRETQYFGPGTRLLVL.

This clone appeared a single time. The genes are TRBV18 and TRBJ1-5; possibly TRBD1 for D (5 bases). CDR3 length: 13 residues. Trimming removed 8 bases from V and 3 bases from J, with 11 bases in between. Germline V CDR1 and CDR2: KGHSH, LQKENI. CDR3 DNA: TGTGCCAGCACTGGGGGGTCCAATCAGCCCCAGCATTTT. It specifies CASTGGSNQPQHF.

The sample holds a few counts of this clone. This chain uses TRBV7-2 with TRBJ1-5, with TRBD1 as a possible D gene (6 bases). The CDR3 runs 15 residues. In germline, CDR1 is SGHTA, CDR2 FQGNSA. Trimming left V 3 bases short and J 4 bases short, with 13 bases between. CDR3 amino acids: CASSFFATGNQPQHF. The CDR3 DNA follows: TGTGCCAGCAGCTTTTTTGCCACAGGGAATCAGCCCCAGCATTTT.

This rearrangement joins TRBV4-3 to TRBJ1-2; TRBD1 is a possible D gene (6 bases). The CDR3 is made up of 14 amino acids. V was shortened by 0 bases and J by 8 bases, with 13 bases between the two germline ends. Germline V gene lookup returns CDR1 LGHNA and CDR2 YSLEER. CDR3 in DNA: TGCGCCAGCAGCCAAGAGACAGGACCGATGGGCTACACCTTC. This encodes CASSQETGPMGYTF.

The rearrangement joins TRBV7-9 to TRBJ2-3; maybe TRBD1 (7 bases). The CDR3 sequence is 15 residues long. Trimming removed 5 bases from V and 6 bases from J, with 18 bases in between. Per germline, CDR1 SEHNR and CDR2 FQNEAQ (reference sequence). This CDR3 reads CASSPPGGRMDTQYF. Here the CDR3 DNA reads TGTGCCAGCAGCCCGCCAGGGGGGAGGATGGATACGCAGTATTTT.

This clone was picked up a small number of times. The CDR3 is CASSPGLGLGGAEAFF. CDR3 sequence (DNA): TGTGCCAGCAGCCCGGGACTGGGGTTGGGGGGGGCTGAAGCTTTCTTT. The chain couples TRBV7-2 to TRBJ1-1, with D possibly TRBD1 on 5 matching bases. Per germline, CDR1 SGHTA and CDR2 FQGNSA. V was pared by 5 bases and J by 6 bases, with 22 bases between. This CDR3 comprises 16 residues.

The rearrangement links TRBV18 to TRBJ2-2, with 10 bases fitting TRBD1. Germline CDR1 and CDR2: KGHSH and LQKENI. Trimming took 4 bases from V and 4 from J; bases not matched to a gene: 9. CDR3 size: 17 residues. As DNA, the CDR3 is TGTGCCAGCTCACTGAGTCCGGGACAGGGGACCACCGGGGAGCTGTTTTTT. Its protein is CASSLSPGQGTTGELFF. Full variable domain (remainder filled in from reference TRBV18 and TRBJ2-2): NAGVMQNPRHLVRRRGQEARLRCSPMKGHSHVYWYRQLPEEGLKFMVYLQKENIIDESGMPKERFSAEFPKEGPSILRIQQVVRGDSAAYFCASSLSPGQGTTGELFFGEGSRLTVL.

This clone showed up just a few times. The chain couples TRBV19 to TRBJ1-6; weak D call: TRBD1 (5 bases). With 5 bases removed from V and 15 bases from J, the gap between germline ends came to 17 bases. Per the germline V gene, CDR1 is LNHDA and CDR2 is SQIVND (reference sequence). The CDR3 extends over 13 amino acids. CDR3 protein: CASSSDRSALLHF. DNA of the CDR3: TGTGCCAGTAGTTCTGACAGATCGGCGCTCCTCCACTTT.

This clone was found once. V is TRBV5-4 and J is TRBJ1-6; no firm D call. The CDR3 runs 14 residues. Trimming pared 10 bases from V and 5 bases from J, leaving 16 bases between. CDR1 is SGHNT and CDR2 is YYREEE in the germline V gene (reference sequence). CDR3 coding DNA: TGTGCCTTCCGTGTTACTACAAATAATTCACCCCTCCACTTT. Translated: CAFRVTTNNSPLHF.

This clone has just one count. The chain is built from TRBV4-3 and TRBJ1-2, with D perhaps TRBD1 (5 bases). Germline V gene sequence: CDR1 LGHNA, CDR2 YSLEER. Trimming took off 0 bases at V and 7 bases at J, with 15 bases between the two ends. This CDR3 region has 15 residues. CDR3 sequence (DNA): TGCGCCAGCAGCCAAGATGTTCGCAGGGTGGGTGGCTACACCTTC. This sequence encodes CASSQDVRRVGGYTF.